These 27 T cell receptor beta chains originate from one sample sequenced in a study of T-cell reconstitution after alpha-beta-depleted transplantation in children. Using unique molecular identifiers, the investigators prepared the TCRbeta library. TCRdb recomputed calls from the PCR reads with MiXCR, one row per CDR3 protein. The sample has fewer than 250,000 distinct CDR3 sequences, roughly 15% seen once. This specimen was PBMCs, mostly from graft donor cells, taken 360 days after TCRalphabeta/CD19-depleted stem cell transplant. All receptors derive from a male patient aged 2-10 years who had a stem cell transplant for acute lymphoblastic leukemia, so the T cells may come from the graft donor.

The chain uses TRBV29-1 and TRBJ2-5, with D unresolved. There are 11 residues in the CDR3. Trimming left V 2 bases short and J 5 bases short, with 6 bases between. From germline, CDR1 is SQVTM and CDR2 ANQGSEA. The CDR3 region is CSVEHRETQYF. Written as DNA, the CDR3 is TGCAGCGTTGAACATCGGGAGACCCAGTACTTC. The full variable domain, rest sourced from reference TRBV29-1 and TRBJ2-5, is SAVISQKPSRDICQRGTSLTIQCQVDSQVTMMFWYRQQPGQSLTLIATANQGSEATYESGFVIDKFPISRPNLTFSTLTVSNMSPEDSSIYLCSVEHRETQYFGPGTRLLVL.

This clonotype has more than one count but fewer than ten. The genes are TRBV6-1 and TRBJ1-1, with 7 bases identical to TRBD1. V was clipped by 9 bases and J by 3 bases; unmatched bases: 10. The CDR3 covers 14 residues. Germline V gene sequence: CDR1 MNHNS, CDR2 SASEGT. CDR3 in amino acids: CASQQGMGDTEAFF. CDR3 DNA: TGTGCCAGTCAACAGGGGATGGGTGACACTGAAGCTTTCTTT.

This clonotype was counted a few times. J is TRBJ1-2 and V is TRBV29-1; D ambiguous. This CDR3 contains 14 residues. Per the germline V gene, CDR1 is SQVTM and CDR2 is ANQGSEA. Trimming cost V 0 bases and J 3 bases, with 11 bases left between them. The CDR3 spells CSVEDQWEDYGYTF. The DNA for the CDR3 is TGCAGCGTTGAAGATCAATGGGAGGACTATGGCTACACCTTC.

V gene TRBV7-6 combines with J gene TRBJ1-4; D is possibly TRBD1 (6 bases). Germline V gives CDR1 SGHVS, CDR2 FNYEAQ. CDR3 length equals 17 residues. The V end lost 3 bases, the J end lost 1 base, and 15 bases lay between the germline ends. The CDR3: CASSLYRRGQTNEKLFF. The CDR3 DNA reads TGTGCCAGCAGCTTGTATCGCAGGGGCCAAACTAATGAAAAACTGTTTTTT.

The J gene is TRBJ1-5, the V gene TRBV9; D is perhaps TRBD1 (5 bases). The V gene lost 3 bases and the J gene lost 8 bases, with 18 bases spanning the gap. The germline V gene has CDR1 SGDLS and CDR2 YYNGEE. The CDR3 has 15 amino acids. The DNA of the CDR3 is TGTGCCAGCAGCGAGGGGATGACAGCCGCCGAGCCCCAGCATTTT. Translated: CASSEGMTAAEPQHF.

This clonotype occurred a few times. This chain links TRBV12-3 or TRBV12-4 with TRBJ2-2, with TRBD2 matching over 14 bases. Losses at the gene ends were 5 bases for V and 6 bases for J; bases not matched to a gene: 5. The CDR3 sequence is 16 residues long. Written as DNA, the CDR3 is TGTGCCAGCAGTGCCATGGGACTAGCGGGAGCCGGGGAGCTGTTTTTT. Translating gives CASSAMGLAGAGELFF.

In this sample, this clonotype turned up once. This chain links TRBV11-2 with TRBJ2-3; 12 nucleotides agree with TRBD2. The germline V gene encodes CDR1 SGHAT and CDR2 FQNNGV. CDR3 length equals 16 residues. V shed 3 bases and J 5 bases; nucleotides not matched to a gene: 6. CDR3 protein: CASSFTSGGPGDTQYF. The DNA of the CDR3 is TGTGCCAGCAGCTTTACTAGCGGGGGGCCCGGAGATACGCAGTATTTT.

The chain has TRBV6-5 and TRBJ2-2; 12 bases match TRBD1. This CDR3 contains 18 residues. Germline V gene lookup returns CDR1 MNHEY and CDR2 SVGAGI. V trimming: 4 bases; J trimming: 3 bases; junction bases outside the gene matches: 9. CDR3 amino acids: CASSSLSGTGGDTGELFF. As DNA, the CDR3 is TGTGCCAGCAGTTCACTGTCCGGGACAGGGGGCGACACCGGGGAGCTGTTTTTT.

V is TRBV19 and J is TRBJ1-1; maybe TRBD1 (5 bases). This CDR3 spans 11 amino acids. V was cut by 9 bases and J by 8 bases, with 13 bases left in between. The germline V gene encodes CDR1 LNHDA and CDR2 SQIVND (reference sequence). The CDR3 DNA reads as TGTGCCAGCAACAGGAGGAGGGAAGCTTTCTTT. Translating gives CASNRRREAFF.

Only a few counts were recorded for this clonotype. The V and J genes are TRBV11-2 and TRBJ2-1; 8 nucleotides align to TRBD2. Germline values: CDR1 SGHAT, CDR2 FQNNGV. CDR3 length: 16 residues. V dropped 6 bases and J dropped 0; count of bases not matched to a gene: 7. CDR3 sequence reads: CASRRRTSSSYNEQFF. DNA for the CDR3: TGTGCCAGCAGACGAAGGACTAGCAGCTCCTACAATGAGCAGTTCTTC.

This clonotype was detected a few times. This chain connects TRBV5-1 to TRBJ2-5; 7 positions match TRBD2. Unmatched junction bases numbered 6, after V lost 0 bases and J lost 1 base. Germline lookup yields CDR1 SGHRS and CDR2 YFSETQ. The CDR3 covers 16 residues. CDR3 loop: CASSLGEAGTQETQYF. The CDR3 coding sequence is TGCGCCAGCAGCTTGGGGGAAGCGGGAACCCAAGAGACCCAGTACTTC. The variable domain in full, with the rest retrieved from reference TRBV5-1 and TRBJ2-5, is KAGVTQTPRYLIKTRGQQVTLSCSPISGHRSVSWYQQTPGQGLQFLFEYFSETQRNKGNFPGRFSGRQFSNSRSEMNVSTLELGDSALYLCASSLGEAGTQETQYFGPGTRLLVL.

This clonotype occurred a few times. The J gene is TRBJ2-7, the V gene TRBV7-9, with TRBD1 identical over 7 bases. The V gene end was trimmed by 3 bases and the J gene end by 1 base; junction bases not matched to a gene: 6. The CDR3 is 15 residues long. The germline gives CDR1 SEHNR, CDR2 FQNEAQ (reference sequence). The chain's CDR3 is CASSFVGDSSYEQYF. The CDR3 DNA is TGTGCCAGCAGCTTTGTGGGGGACAGTTCCTACGAGCAGTACTTC.

This clonotype was seen a handful of times. CDR3 DNA: TGTGCCAGTAGTATAGGGACGCGGAAAGAGACCCAGTACTTC. It encodes CASSIGTRKETQYF. The J gene is TRBJ2-5, the V gene TRBV19; D is uncertain. Trimming took off 1 base at V and 3 bases at J, with 9 bases between the two ends. Germline CDR1 reads LNHDA; CDR2 reads SQIVND (reference sequence). The CDR3 extends over 14 amino acids.

Only a few counts were recorded for this clonotype. The chain combines TRBV7-2 with TRBJ2-7, with no clear D. Germline-derived CDR1 and CDR2 are SGHTA and FQGNSA. V was clipped by 0 bases and J by 0 bases, with 12 bases between them. This CDR3 has 16 amino acids. In DNA form, the CDR3 reads TGTGCCAGCAGCTTAGCGCTAAGAAGCAGCTCCTACGAGCAGTACTTC. Translating gives CASSLALRSSSYEQYF. Full variable domain (remainder filled in from reference TRBV7-2 and TRBJ2-7): GAGVSQSPSNKVTEKGKDVELRCDPISGHTALYWYRQSLGQGLEFLIYFQGNSAPDKSGLPSDRFSAERTGGSVSTLTIQRTQQEDSAVYLCASSLALRSSSYEQYFGPGTRLTVT.

By its share, this clonotype is medium-sized. The chain joins TRBV27 to TRBJ2-5; no definite D call. Germline V gene sequence: CDR1 MNHEY, CDR2 SMNVEV (reference sequence). Trimming stripped 2 bases from V and 4 bases from J, with 11 bases between. This CDR3 comprises 14 residues. The CDR3 protein is CASSLGPDGETQYF. The CDR3 region has the DNA TGTGCCAGCAGTTTAGGGCCGGACGGAGAGACCCAGTACTTC.

The genes are TRBV10-3 and TRBJ2-1; TRBD2 matches 8 bases. The V segment lost 6 bases and the J segment 0 bases; nucleotides outside the gene matches: 10. CDR1 and CDR2 (germline): ENHRY, SYGVKD. This CDR3 is built from 17 residues. This CDR3 reads CAISSRPAGDSYNEQFF. Written as DNA, the CDR3 is TGTGCCATCAGCTCACGCCCAGCGGGAGACTCCTACAATGAGCAGTTCTTC.

The V gene is TRBV7-9, the J gene TRBJ2-3, with 9 nucleotides matching TRBD2. Per germline, CDR1 SEHNR and CDR2 FQNEAQ (reference sequence). The CDR3 totals 16 residues. V shed 4 bases and J 3 bases; nucleotides not matched to a gene: 8. In DNA form, the CDR3 reads TGTGCCAGCAGCTCATTAGCGGGAGAAGTAACAGATACGCAGTATTTT. Protein: CASSSLAGEVTDTQYF.

This clonotype has just a few counts. This chain joins TRBV9 and TRBJ2-1; TRBD1 matches 11 bases. Germline CDR1 is SGDLS and CDR2 is YYNGEE. Germline trimming cut 0 bases from V and 7 bases from J; bases unmatched to any gene: 3. CDR3 length equals 15 residues. CDR3 amino acids: CASSVGDRGNNEQFF. The CDR3 DNA is TGTGCCAGCAGCGTAGGGGACAGGGGGAATAATGAGCAGTTCTTC.

The gene calls are TRBV28 and TRBJ2-7; 8 bases are shared with TRBD1. Germline values: CDR1 MDHEN, CDR2 SYDVKM. The CDR3 runs 14 residues. V dropped 5 bases and J dropped 5; count of bases not matched to a gene: 8. CDR3 loop: CASSTGTGGDEQYF. The CDR3 nucleotides are TGTGCCAGCAGTACCGGGACAGGCGGGGACGAGCAGTACTTC.

CDR3: CASRPRGQGAKDEQFF. DNA for the CDR3: TGTGCCAGCAGGCCGAGGGGACAGGGGGCCAAGGATGAGCAGTTCTTC. The gene calls are TRBV12-3 or TRBV12-4 and TRBJ2-1; 12 nucleotides match TRBD1. This CDR3 comprises 16 residues. V dropped 6 bases and J dropped 8; count of bases not matched to a gene: 11.

This clonotype was seen repeatedly, ten times or more. The genes are TRBV20-1 and TRBJ2-1, with 9 bases fitting TRBD2. The CDR3 contains 14 residues. Trimming cost V 3 bases and J 9 bases; bases outside gene matches: 9. Germline V gives CDR1 DFQATT, CDR2 SNEGSKA (reference sequence). The CDR3 is CSASPSGTGPEQFF. CDR3 coding DNA: TGCAGTGCTAGTCCTAGCGGGACCGGACCTGAGCAGTTCTTC.

The chain couples TRBV15 to TRBJ2-5; weak D call: TRBD1 (6 bases). This CDR3 has 16 residues. V lost 1 base and J lost 2, with 14 bases in between. Germline lookup yields CDR1 LNHNV and CDR2 YYDKDF (reference sequence). DNA of the CDR3: TGTGCCACCAGCAGAGTAACCGGGACACTACAAGAGACCCAGTACTTC. It yields the protein CATSRVTGTLQETQYF.

This clonotype was detected a few times. The V and J genes are TRBV20-1 and TRBJ1-2; 10 nucleotides agree with TRBD1. Germline CDR1 reads DFQATT; CDR2 reads SNEGSKA (reference sequence). The CDR3 is 19 amino acids. The junction had 24 bases not matched to a gene; V was cut back by 3 bases and J by 8 bases. The CDR3 spells CSASRGTRGTGVLSRGYTF. The CDR3 DNA sequence: TGCAGTGCTAGTAGGGGGACCCGCGGGACAGGGGTTTTATCGCGAGGCTACACCTTC.

The V call is TRBV11-2, the J call TRBJ2-2, with D perhaps TRBD2 (6 bases). The germline V gene encodes CDR1 SGHAT and CDR2 FQNNGV. The CDR3 is 15 amino acids. V was shortened by 4 bases and J by 6 bases, with 15 bases between the two germline ends. The CDR3 nucleotides read TGTGCCAGCAGCTCTGTCCGGGAGCGGCCCGGGGAGCTGTTTTTT. Amino acid sequence: CASSSVRERPGELFF.

This clonotype was counted a few times. The chain joins TRBV27 to TRBJ2-2; TRBD1 matches 9 bases. Germline assignment: CDR1 MNHEY and CDR2 SMNVEV (reference sequence). The CDR3 has 18 amino acids. Unmatched junction bases numbered 12, after V lost 6 bases and J lost 1 base. In nucleotides, the CDR3 is TGTGCCAGCAGACCTTGGGGGGGGACAGGGCGGAACACCGGGGAGCTGTTTTTT. This codes for CASRPWGGTGRNTGELFF.

V and J are TRBV6-2 or TRBV6-3 and TRBJ2-7, with D unclear. CDR1 is MNHEY and CDR2 is SVGEGT in the germline V gene. The CDR3 has 12 residues. V lost 6 bases to trimming and J lost 0 bases, with 6 bases between them. CDR3 residues: CASSWGSYEQYF. In DNA form, the CDR3 reads TGTGCCAGCAGCTGGGGCTCCTACGAGCAGTACTTC.

The rearrangement links TRBV20-1 to TRBJ2-1; 8 bases line up with TRBD2. Germline values: CDR1 DFQATT, CDR2 SNEGSKA (reference sequence). Trimming took 3 bases from V and 8 from J; bases not matched to a gene: 6. This CDR3 is 13 amino acids long. The CDR3 DNA reads TGCAGTGCTAGTTCCGGGACTAGTTATGAGCAGTTCTTC. Translated, it gives CSASSGTSYEQFF.